The T cell receptor beta chain under discussion was sequenced for a study of cytomegalovirus exposure and HLA in healthy donors. Study overall: Within the Caucasian-associated ancestry cluster were under 85% of the approximately 400 genotyped donors. General observations from the study: Per a later analysis, HLA-associated TCR beta chains showed more clonal expansion than other, equally common TCR beta chains. Information on immune exposure was restricted to one variable (CMV serostatus).

Trimming shortened V by 6 bases and J by 1 base, and 6 bases separated the two germline ends. Germline assignment: CDR1 MNHEY and CDR2 SVGAGI. This CDR3 spans 12 amino acids. 13 Jbeta primers and 60 Vbeta primers were used for the PCR. Method: immunoSEQ multiplex PCR; TCRdb's copy keeps in-frame clones and lacks some. The sample consists of around 200,000 clones, around 77% of them appearing once. Comment on this clone: Its antigen is unknown.

This receptor was identified in a young woman in good health and CMV-seronegative. Sequencing used PBMCs. The chain carries TRBV6-5 and TRBJ1-1, with D tentatively TRBD1 (5 bases). The CDR3 nucleotides read TGTGCCAGCAGCAGGGAGAACACTGAAGCTTTCTTT. Translated: CASSRENTEAFF.